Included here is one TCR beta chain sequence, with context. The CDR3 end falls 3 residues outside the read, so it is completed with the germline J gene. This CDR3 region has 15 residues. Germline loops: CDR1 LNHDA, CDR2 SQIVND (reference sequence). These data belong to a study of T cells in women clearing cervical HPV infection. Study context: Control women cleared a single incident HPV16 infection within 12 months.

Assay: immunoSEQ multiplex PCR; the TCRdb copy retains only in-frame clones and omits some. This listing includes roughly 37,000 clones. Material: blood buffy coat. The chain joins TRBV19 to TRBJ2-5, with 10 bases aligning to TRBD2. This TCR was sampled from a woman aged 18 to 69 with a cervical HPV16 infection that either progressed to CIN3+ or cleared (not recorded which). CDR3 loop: CASRALAGGPDTQYF. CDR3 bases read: TGTGCCAGTAGGGCTTTAGCGGGAGGCCCAGATACC.